The 31 T cell receptor beta chains reported below all come from one sample, sequenced in a study of cytomegalovirus exposure and HLA in healthy donors. The primer mix had 60 Vbeta and 13 Jbeta primers. TCRdb keeps only in-frame clones here, not all; method: immunoSEQ multiplex PCR. The sample shows 150,000 or so clones, approximately 84% of them seen only once. Sequenced sample: PBMCs. These receptor sequences come from a woman in her forties in good health and CMV-seropositive.

J is TRBJ2-3 and V is TRBV5-6; tentatively, D is TRBD1 (7 bases). Germline V gene lookup returns CDR1 SGHDT and CDR2 YYEEEE. V lost 4 bases to trimming and J lost 5 bases, with 23 bases between them. CDR3 length equals 17 residues. The CDR3 sequence: CASSSLGGPRQGDTQYF. CDR3 in DNA: TGTGCCAGCAGCAGCCTGGGGGGCCCTAGACAGGGAGATACGCAGTATTTT.

The CDR3 coding sequence is TGTGCCAGCAGTGAAGCCGGGACAGGGGCTGGCGATGGCTACACCTTC. Translated: CASSEAGTGAGDGYTF. V gene TRBV6-1 combines with J gene TRBJ1-2, with 10 bases fitting TRBD1. Germline-derived CDR1 and CDR2 are MNHNS and SASEGT. The CDR3 spans 16 residues. V was pared by 0 bases and J by 6 bases, with 7 bases of the junction left unmatched.

The J gene is TRBJ1-1, the V gene TRBV5-8; TRBD1 might be the D (6 bases). Trimming left V 1 base short and J 3 bases short, with 19 bases between. The CDR3 spans 17 residues. Germline V gives CDR1 SGHTS, CDR2 YDEGEE. The CDR3, as DNA: TGTGCCAGCAGCTTGCGCCCCACAGGGTCATGGCACACTGAAGCTTTCTTT. Translating gives CASSLRPTGSWHTEAFF.

V and J are TRBV11-1 and TRBJ2-5, with 7 bases fitting TRBD2. The germline CDR1 and CDR2 sequences are SGHAT and FQDESV (reference sequence). The ends lost 1 base at V and 3 bases at J; junction bases unmatched: 2. The CDR3 totals 14 residues. The CDR3 sequence: CASSLGLAEETQYF. The CDR3 DNA is TGTGCCAGCAGCTTAGGACTAGCCGAAGAGACCCAGTACTTC. Using reference TRBV11-1 and TRBJ2-5 for the parts outside the CDR3, the full variable domain is EAEVAQSPRYKITEKSQAVAFWCDPISGHATLYWYRQILGQGPELLVQFQDESVVDDSQLPKDRFSAERLKGVDSTLKIQPAELGDSAMYLCASSLGLAEETQYFGPGTRLLVL.

The chain joins TRBV5-4 to TRBJ2-3, with 8 bases that match TRBD2. From germline, CDR1 is SGHNT and CDR2 YYREEE (reference sequence). The trim removed 0 bases at V and 2 bases at J, leaving 5 bases unmatched. CDR3 length equals 16 residues. CDR3 nucleotide sequence: TGTGCCAGCAGCTTGGGGGGACTAGTTCTCACAGATACGCAGTATTTT. This sequence encodes CASSLGGLVLTDTQYF.

This clone was observed a few times. Other DNA sequences of this sample code for an identical CDR3. The chain carries TRBV29-1 and TRBJ2-1; 10 bases fit TRBD1. The CDR3 has 13 amino acids. Germline V CDR1 and CDR2: SQVTM, ANQGSEA. With V trimmed by 4 bases and J by 4 bases, 1 base remained unmatched. The CDR3 reads CSVGTGGYNEQFF. CDR3 sequence (DNA): TGCAGCGTTGGGACAGGGGGATACAATGAGCAGTTCTTC.

This clone was counted once. The chain recombines TRBV19 with TRBJ2-1; TRBD2 matches 7 bases. V lost 4 bases to trimming and J lost 3 bases; unmatched junction nucleotides: 9. In germline, CDR1 is LNHDA, CDR2 SQIVND (reference sequence). The CDR3 contains 16 residues. CDR3 region: CASSREAGNNYNEQFF. The CDR3 region has the DNA TGTGCCAGTAGTAGGGAAGCGGGGAATAACTACAATGAGCAGTTCTTC.

The DNA for the CDR3 is TGCGCCAGCAGCAGCGGGACCTTATACGAGCAGTACTTC. Translating it yields CASSSGTLYEQYF. The chain links TRBV5-1 to TRBJ2-7; 7 bases are shared with TRBD2. Germline V lookup: CDR1 SGHRS, CDR2 YFSETQ. With 4 bases clipped from V and 4 bases from J, the junction kept 5 bases outside the gene matches. The CDR3 length is 13 residues. Based on the CDR3 plus reference TRBV5-1 and TRBJ2-7, the full variable domain is KAGVTQTPRYLIKTRGQQVTLSCSPISGHRSVSWYQQTPGQGLQFLFEYFSETQRNKGNFPGRFSGRQFSNSRSEMNVSTLELGDSALYLCASSSGTLYEQYFGPGTRLTVT.

This clone was observed a few times. The chain joins TRBV2 to TRBJ2-5; TRBD2 matches at 11 bases. This CDR3 has 17 amino acids. Germline assignment: CDR1 SNHLY and CDR2 FYNNEI. V shed 3 bases and J 5 bases; nucleotides not matched to a gene: 11. CDR3 region: CASSDVLAGGFEETQYF. CDR3 nucleotides: TGTGCCAGCAGTGACGTCCTAGCGGGGGGTTTTGAGGAGACCCAGTACTTC. Using reference TRBV2 and TRBJ2-5 for the parts outside the CDR3, the full variable domain is EPEVTQTPSHQVTQMGQEVILRCVPISNHLYFYWYRQILGQKVEFLVSFYNNEISEKSEIFDDQFSVERPDGSNFTLKIRSTKLEDSAMYFCASSDVLAGGFEETQYFGPGTRLLVL.

This chain connects TRBV7-9 to TRBJ2-2; TRBD1 matches 7 bases. Germline assignment: CDR1 SEHNR and CDR2 FQNEAQ (reference sequence). Trimming cost V 4 bases and J 2 bases; bases outside gene matches: 4. The CDR3 has 15 residues. CDR3 DNA sequence: TGTGCCAGCAGCTGGACAGGAGCTAACACCGGGGAGCTGTTTTTT. Encoded protein: CASSWTGANTGELFF.

V is TRBV29-1 and J is TRBJ2-3; 7 positions agree with TRBD2. Germline assignment: CDR1 SQVTM and CDR2 ANQGSEA. J lost 2 bases, V lost 0 bases, and 5 bases had no gene match. The CDR3 is made up of 15 amino acids. Written as DNA, the CDR3 is TGCAGCGTTGAAGATTTCGGGGGGACCACAGATACGCAGTATTTT. Translated: CSVEDFGGTTDTQYF.

This clone was counted a few times. The chain has TRBV9 and TRBJ1-1; no firm D call. Germline lookup yields CDR1 SGDLS and CDR2 YYNGEE. The CDR3 runs 16 residues. V gave up 3 bases and J gave up 0 bases, with 15 bases separating them. The CDR3 bases are TGTGCCAGCAGCGGTAGTGGCGGCGCGCTGAACACTGAAGCTTTCTTT. Translation gives CASSGSGGALNTEAFF.

The CDR3 region is CSVSGTGVTEAFF. The CDR3 DNA reads as TGCAGCGTCTCCGGGACAGGGGTTACTGAAGCTTTCTTT. The chain recombines TRBV29-1 with TRBJ1-1; 10 nucleotides match TRBD1. The CDR3 runs to 13 residues. The J segment lost 5 bases and the V segment lost 6 bases, leaving 6 bases of the junction unmatched. The germline V gene has CDR1 SQVTM and CDR2 ANQGSEA.

This clone came up once. The gene calls are TRBV27 and TRBJ2-1; D is uncertain. Per germline, CDR1 MNHEY and CDR2 SMNVEV (reference sequence). The CDR3 contains 13 residues. Trimming took off 2 bases at V and 7 bases at J, with 9 bases between the two ends. The CDR3 here is CASSLSRRNEQFF. In DNA, the CDR3 is TGTGCCAGCAGTTTAAGCCGCCGGAATGAGCAGTTCTTC.

The chain carries TRBV5-1 and TRBJ1-2, with D perhaps TRBD1 (6 bases). This CDR3 is 14 amino acids long. The germline V and J ends were trimmed by 5 bases and 6 bases, with 17 bases remaining between them. Germline V CDR1 and CDR2: SGHRS, YFSETQ. Here the CDR3 reads CASRSLQGVNGYTF. CDR3 coding DNA: TGCGCCAGCAGGAGCCTACAGGGTGTGAATGGCTACACCTTC.

V is TRBV7-9 and J is TRBJ2-7; tentative D call: TRBD1 (6 bases). This CDR3 spans 14 amino acids. V gave up 5 bases and J gave up 6 bases, with 17 bases separating them. Germline-derived CDR1 and CDR2 are SEHNR and FQNEAQ (reference sequence). The chain's CDR3 is CASSLGGDIAEQYF. CDR3 DNA sequence: TGTGCCAGCAGCCTCGGTGGGGACATAGCCGAGCAGTACTTC.

The V and J genes are TRBV2 and TRBJ2-1; TRBD2 might be the D (5 bases). V was pared by 3 bases and J by 1 base, with 13 bases between. The CDR3 loop spans 16 amino acids. Germline lookup yields CDR1 SNHLY and CDR2 FYNNEI. CDR3 residues: CASSERRGRSYNEQFF. As DNA, the CDR3 is TGTGCCAGCAGTGAGAGACGGGGTCGTTCCTACAATGAGCAGTTCTTC.

The V call is TRBV10-3, the J call TRBJ2-7; no reliable D call. The CDR3 length is 12 residues. Per germline, CDR1 ENHRY and CDR2 SYGVKD. Trimming removed 3 bases at V and 4 bases at J, with 7 bases between. The CDR3 DNA follows: TGTGCCATCAGTGAAACAGCTTACGAGCAGTACTTC. Translation gives CAISETAYEQYF.

V is TRBV2 and J is TRBJ1-3, with 7 bases lining up with TRBD1. The CDR3 runs 18 residues. Germline V gene data show CDR1 as SNHLY and CDR2 as FYNNEI. V shed 2 bases, J shed 4 bases, and the junction held 14 bases outside the gene matches. CDR3: CASSERGRGVSSGNTIYF. Here the CDR3 DNA reads TGTGCCAGCAGTGAAAGGGGCAGGGGGGTGTCGTCGGGAAACACCATATATTTT.

V gene TRBV9 combines with J gene TRBJ1-2; unclear D gene. The germline V gene encodes CDR1 SGDLS and CDR2 YYNGEE. V lost 4 bases to trimming and J lost 4 bases, with 17 bases between them. This CDR3 region has 15 residues. DNA of the CDR3: TGTGCCAGCAGCCCCCGGGGTAGTTGGGGCTATGGCTACACCTTC. It is translated as CASSPRGSWGYGYTF. Combining the CDR3 with reference TRBV9 and TRBJ1-2 gives the whole variable domain DSGVTQTPKHLITATGQRVTLRCSPRSGDLSVYWYQQSLDQGLQFLIQYYNGEERAKGNILERFSAQQFPDLHSELNLSSLELGDSALYFCASSPRGSWGYGYTFGSGTRLTVV.

The genes are TRBV6-1 and TRBJ2-7; no firm D call. Looked up from germline, CDR1 is MNHNS and CDR2 is SASEGT. This CDR3 comprises 17 residues. V shed 2 bases and J shed 4 bases, with 21 bases lying between them. CDR3 amino acids: CASSESLAVHNGYEQYF. CDR3 DNA sequence: TGTGCCAGCAGTGAATCTTTGGCAGTTCATAACGGGTACGAGCAGTACTTC.

The V call is TRBV14, the J call TRBJ2-1; 12 nucleotides line up with TRBD2. Germline V gives CDR1 SGHDN, CDR2 FVKESK. The CDR3 has 15 residues. Trimming cost V 4 bases and J 6 bases; bases outside gene matches: 4. The CDR3 sequence is CASSPTSGGPNEQFF. The DNA of the CDR3 is TGTGCCAGCAGCCCCACTAGCGGGGGGCCCAATGAGCAGTTCTTC.

This chain links TRBV1 with TRBJ1-1; no check of the table's D call, TRBD1, against the DNA was made. TRBV1 corresponds to a pseudogene. The CDR3 runs 12 residues. The CDR3 bases are TGCACCAGCAGGTTGGCTTTTTTTGGAGCTTTCTTT. Translating gives CTSRLAFFGAFF.

The chain carries TRBV5-5 and TRBJ1-2; D unresolved. Between the trimmed V and J ends, which lost 2 bases and 2 bases, there was a span of 7 bases. The CDR3 is 13 residues long. Germline CDR1 and CDR2: SGHKS and YYEKEE (reference sequence). CDR3 nucleotides: TGTGCCAGCAGCTTAATGCAGAACTATGGCTACACCTTC. Its protein product is CASSLMQNYGYTF.

This clone was observed a few times. V usage is TRBV6-5 and J usage is TRBJ2-3, with 9 positions matching TRBD2. CDR1 is MNHEY and CDR2 is SVGAGI in the germline V gene. V lost 6 bases, J lost 12 bases, and 16 bases stayed unmatched. The CDR3 has 15 amino acids. CDR3 sequence reads: CASRPLLASGGNQYF. The CDR3 DNA is TGTGCCAGCAGACCACTTTTGGCAAGCGGGGGGAACCAGTATTTT.

This chain joins TRBV5-1 and TRBJ1-3; no clear D gene. CDR1 and CDR2 (germline): SGHRS, YFSETQ. V lost 4 bases and J lost 1, with 9 bases in between. This CDR3 contains 14 residues. CDR3: CASSGGLSGNTIYF. The CDR3, as DNA: TGCGCCAGCAGCGGCGGGCTGTCTGGAAACACCATATATTTT.

This clone was picked up a small number of times. V and J are TRBV2 and TRBJ1-1; perhaps TRBD1 as D (6 bases). Trimming pared 4 bases from V and 5 bases from J, leaving 11 bases between. This CDR3 region has 13 residues. CDR1 is SNHLY, CDR2 FYNNEI, per germline. The CDR3 DNA reads TGTGCCAGCAGTGGCGAACAGGGAACTGAAGCTTTCTTT. This sequence encodes CASSGEQGTEAFF.

This clone was detected once. The rearrangement joins TRBV28 to TRBJ1-1; perhaps TRBD1 as D (6 bases). The CDR3 is made up of 15 amino acids. V dropped 1 base and J dropped 4 bases, with 13 bases sitting between them. Germline V lookup: CDR1 MDHEN, CDR2 SYDVKM. CDR3 amino acids: CASSLLGAGGTEAFF. The CDR3 DNA reads TGTGCCAGCAGTTTATTGGGGGCTGGAGGCACTGAAGCTTTCTTT.

The chain couples TRBV5-4 to TRBJ1-1, with D tentatively TRBD1 (6 bases). CDR3 size: 17 residues. The V end was cut by 4 bases, the J end by 0 bases, with 19 bases between. CDR1 is SGHNT and CDR2 is YYREEE in the germline V gene (reference sequence). CDR3 nucleotide sequence: TGTGCCAGCAGCCGGGGGAGGGGGGATAATATGAACACTGAAGCTTTCTTT. It translates to CASSRGRGDNMNTEAFF.

The rearrangement links TRBV5-1 to TRBJ2-7, with TRBD2 matching over 14 bases. CDR1 is SGHRS, CDR2 YFSETQ, per germline. The J segment lost 4 bases and the V segment lost 2 bases, leaving 2 bases of the junction unmatched. The CDR3 has 15 amino acids. The CDR3 sequence: CASSFGTSGGYEQYF. CDR3 nucleotide sequence: TGCGCCAGCAGCTTCGGGACTAGCGGGGGTTACGAGCAGTACTTC.

V is TRBV28 and J is TRBJ2-5; 8 nucleotides line up with TRBD2. The CDR3 contains 14 residues. Germline trimming cut 6 bases from V and 7 bases from J; bases unmatched to any gene: 10. The germline CDR1 and CDR2 sequences are MDHEN and SYDVKM. The CDR3 loop reads CASSLGLVGGTQYF. The CDR3 nucleotides read TGTGCCAGCAGCTTGGGACTAGTCGGGGGGACCCAGTACTTC.